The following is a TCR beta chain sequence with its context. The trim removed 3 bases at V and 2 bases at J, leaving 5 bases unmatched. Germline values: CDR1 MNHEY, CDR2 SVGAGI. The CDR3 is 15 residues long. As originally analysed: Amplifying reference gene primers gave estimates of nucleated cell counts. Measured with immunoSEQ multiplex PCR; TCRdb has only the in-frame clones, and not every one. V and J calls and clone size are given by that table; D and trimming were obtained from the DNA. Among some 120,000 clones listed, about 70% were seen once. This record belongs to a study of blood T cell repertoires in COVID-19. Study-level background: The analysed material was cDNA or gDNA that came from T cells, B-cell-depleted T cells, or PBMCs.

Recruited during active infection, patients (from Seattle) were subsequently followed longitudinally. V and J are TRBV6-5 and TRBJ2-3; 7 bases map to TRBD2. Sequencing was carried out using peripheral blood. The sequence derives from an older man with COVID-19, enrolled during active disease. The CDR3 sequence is CASSYRLAHTDTQYF. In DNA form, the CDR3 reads TGTGCCAGCAGTTATCGACTAGCACACACAGATACGCAGTATTTT.